This T cell receptor beta chain is from a study of cytomegalovirus exposure and HLA in healthy donors. PCR used 60 Vbeta primers and 13 Jbeta primers. TCRdb keeps only in-frame clones here, not all; method: immunoSEQ multiplex PCR. The sample includes about 73,000 clones, 75% seen only once; the top ten take approximately 13%. CDR1 and CDR2 (germline): SGHVS, FQNEAQ. Deletions cut 1 base from V and 0 bases from J, with 16 bases between. The CDR3 has 18 residues. The source is a man aged 70 or older in good health and CMV-seronegative. This rearrangement joins TRBV7-8 to TRBJ1-5, with D possibly TRBD1 on 5 matching bases. Sequenced material: PBMCs. CDR3 protein: CASSLVSGGALSNQPQHF. CDR3 DNA: TGTGCCAGCAGCTTAGTTTCCGGAGGGGCGCTTAGCAATCAGCCCCAGCATTTT.